Listed below are T cell receptor beta chains from one sample, sequenced in a study of memory CD4+ T cells and cytomegalovirus serostatus. Repertoires were generated with immunoSEQ multiplex PCR, while TCRdb's copy carries only in-frame clones and drops some. This table holds some 26,000 clones, about 78% found once. The specimen was memory CD4+ T cells from blood. The receptors here all came from an adult in good health and CMV-seronegative. Both conserved end residues are part of each CDR3. Fields, in order: V gene, clone size, CDR3 protein. Clone size appears in some rows only: once, few, many, or a class for an expanded clone.

TRBV11-2	NA	CASSPILAASYEQYF
TRBV7-8	few	CASSLDRWAYNEQFF
TRBV5-1	NA	CASSLTGMFPETQYF
TRBV30	NA	CAGSDTEAFF
TRBV13	few	CASSPQTTGNTIYF
TRBV10-1	NA	CASSKYRDYGYTF
TRBV5-1	NA	CASSLAGSLNTEAFF
TRBV6-6	NA	CASSPDRWGNQPQHF
TRBV7-2	NA	CASREPNTEAFF
TRBV14	NA	CASSQGTSAPTVNNEQFF
TRBV4-1	NA	CASSQVDIAGGLAKNIQYF
TRBV5-6	NA	CASSLAYSAGELFF
TRBV7-9	once	CASSSTSVSSYEQYF
TRBV7-3	NA	CASSRGRETQYF
TRBV9	NA	CASSVAGAQQFF
TRBV6-5	NA	CASSLQGASSYNEQFF
TRBV5-1	once	CASSLEGPNQPQHF
TRBV7-2	NA	CASSLDFTDTQYF
TRBV9	NA	CASSAGGQGRNEKLFF
TRBV19	NA	CASSIGAGMETQYF
TRBV2	NA	CASSAGGNPSTDTQYF
TRBV7-9	NA	CASSHRVGQVTEAFF
TRBV28	NA	CASTTGFSYGYTF
TRBV6-4	few	CASSDSNRGLHYGYTF
TRBV11-1	NA	CASSPGNSGNTIYF
TRBV10-3	once	CAISEGDNNSPLHF
TRBV2	NA	CASGSQGASTDTQYF
TRBV9	NA	CASSVAPVGPEAFF
TRBV9	NA	CASSVAPSGVETQYF
TRBV4-3	NA	CASSQGDPRNRPYEQYF
TRBV11-2	NA	CASSSGQYSNQPQHF
TRBV28	NA	CASSLDWPQHF
TRBV7-2	NA	CASGRQVNQPQHF
TRBV2	NA	CASSREVGELFF
TRBV18	NA	CASSPGSVNYGYTF
TRBV7-8	few	CASSQQLNTEAFF
TRBV6-1	NA	CASSEVLKNNSPLHF
TRBV14	NA	CASSRLGGENEKLFF
TRBV5-1	NA	CASSHETGEHSPLHF
TRBV5-5	NA	CASSLVQGRIPQPQHF
TRBV29-1	NA	CSVGLAGGQETQYF
TRBV5-1	NA	CASSLGGTAYGYTF
TRBV6-6	NA	CASTWGGTGTFAYF
TRBV5-4	NA	CASTRAGSSYEQYF
TRBV6-1	few	CASRSGQDYGYTF
TRBV10-2	few	CASTTGTNGYTF
TRBV5-1	NA	CASSLGGGVYGYTF
TRBV7-2	NA	CASSLEGLRGNTIYF
TRBV7-8	NA	CASRLPLAGGPYEQFF
TRBV2	NA	CASSEEVQGQLFF
TRBV2	few	CASSESALNQPQHF
TRBV18	NA	CASSPTSGDYEQYF